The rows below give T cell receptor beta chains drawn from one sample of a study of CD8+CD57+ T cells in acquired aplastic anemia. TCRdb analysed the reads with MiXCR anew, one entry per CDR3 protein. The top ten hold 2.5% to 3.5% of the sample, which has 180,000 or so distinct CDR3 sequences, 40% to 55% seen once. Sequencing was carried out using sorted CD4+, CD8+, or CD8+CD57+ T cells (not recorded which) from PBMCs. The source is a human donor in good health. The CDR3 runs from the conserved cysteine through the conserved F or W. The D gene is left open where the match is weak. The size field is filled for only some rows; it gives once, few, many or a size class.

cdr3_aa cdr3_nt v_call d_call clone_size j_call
CASSSPTSGEQFF TGTGCCAGTAGTAGCCCCACTAGCGGGGAGCAGTTCTTC TRBV19 TRBD2 many TRBJ2-1
CASGGLVETQYF TGCGCCAGCGGGGGTTTGGTGGAGACCCAGTACTTC TRBV10-2 . many TRBJ2-5
CASSPLQGSIYEQYF TGTGCCAGCAGCCCGCTACAGGGAAGCATCTACGAGCAGTACTTC TRBV7-9 . . TRBJ2-7
CATSDPGTGTSGRMGEQFF TGTGCCACCAGTGATCCTGGGACAGGGACTAGCGGGAGGATGGGTGAGCAGTTCTTC TRBV24-1 TRBD2 many TRBJ2-1
CATSARRAGGARNEQFF TGTGCCACCAGTGCTCGCAGGGCAGGGGGCGCGAGGAATGAGCAGTTCTTC TRBV24-1 TRBD1 many TRBJ2-1
CASSERQEGGYGYTF TGTGCCAGCAGTGAAAGACAGGAGGGTGGCTATGGCTACACCTTC TRBV6-1 . . TRBJ1-2
CASKGGGGELFF TGTGCCAGCAAGGGGGGAGGAGGGGAGCTGTTTTTT TRBV2 . few TRBJ2-2
CASSYSSVIRRTQYF TGTGCCAGCAGTTACTCGAGTGTTATACGGAGGACGCAGTATTTT TRBV6-5 . many TRBJ2-3
CASRQGWSPLHF TGTGCCAGCAGGCAGGGTTGGTCACCCCTCCACTTT TRBV2 . . TRBJ1-6
CASSQDRQNYGYTF TGCGCCAGCAGCCAAGACAGGCAGAACTATGGCTACACCTTC TRBV4-3 . many TRBJ1-2
CASSLYSRVNTEAFF TGTGCCAGCAGCTTATATTCACGGGTGAACACTGAAGCTTTCTTT TRBV5-6 . many TRBJ1-1
CASRIQAWSQPQHF TGTGCCAGTAGGATACAGGCTTGGAGTCAGCCCCAGCATTTT TRBV19 . . TRBJ1-5
CASSESPGGWEQYF TGTGCCAGCAGTGAAAGTCCAGGCGGCTGGGAGCAGTACTTC TRBV25-1 . . TRBJ2-7
CATSRGGSGQETQYF TGTGCCACCAGCAGAGGGGGGAGCGGTCAAGAGACCCAGTACTTC TRBV15 . . TRBJ2-5
CASSLRDSSLTF TGTGCCAGCAGCTTGAGGGACAGTTCCCTGACTTTC TRBV11-3 TRBD1 . TRBJ2-6
CSARAIGTGGVSNQPQHF TGCAGTGCTAGAGCGATTGGGACAGGCGGGGTGAGCAATCAGCCCCAGCATTTT TRBV20-1 TRBD1 . TRBJ1-5
CSFGQGFETQYF TGCAGCTTCGGCCAGGGCTTCGAGACCCAGTACTTC TRBV29-1 . . TRBJ2-5
CASSLELAGAYGHEQYF TGCGCCAGCAGCTTGGAACTAGCGGGAGCTTACGGCCACGAGCAGTACTTC TRBV5-1 TRBD2 . TRBJ2-7
CASSLGGLGADTQYF TGTGCCAGCAGCCTTGGGGGGTTGGGCGCAGATACGCAGTATTTT TRBV14 . . TRBJ2-3
CASSFTDSGANVLTF TGTGCCAGCAGTTTTACAGACTCTGGGGCCAACGTCCTGACTTTC TRBV28 . few TRBJ2-6
CASRRTLGSSYEQYF TGTGCCAGCAGGCGCACCCTCGGCAGCTCCTACGAGCAGTACTTC TRBV5-5 . many TRBJ2-7
CVSSQGGVRETQYF TGTGTCAGCAGCCAGGGGGGGGTACGAGAGACCCAGTACTTC TRBV7-9 . many TRBJ2-5
CASRRGSTGELFF TGTGCCAGTAGGCGGGGAAGCACCGGGGAGCTGTTTTTT TRBV19 . . TRBJ2-2
CASTTGNTIYF TGTGCCAGCACTACAGGAAACACCATATATTTT TRBV2 . . TRBJ1-3